These T cell receptor beta chains were read from a single sample in a study of blood T cell repertoires in COVID-19. The data were produced by immunoSEQ multiplex PCR, yet TCRdb's version contains in-frame clones alone and is incomplete. The sample consists of more than 300,000 clones, 80% to 90% of them appearing once. Sequenced material: PBMCs or T cells enriched from blood (not recorded which). These receptors were taken from a man aged 40-49 years in a cohort exposed to, infected with or recovered from COVID-19 (not recorded which). Each CDR3 is given with its conserved first and last residue. The D gene is left open where the match is weak. The size entry is marked missing in some rows and otherwise reads once, few, many or a size class.

v_gene	d_gene	j_gene	abundance	CDR3nt	CDR3aa
TRBV6-5	NA	TRBJ1-1	NA	TGTGCCAGCAGTTACTCAGTGGCTAGGAGGAGAACTGAAGCTTTCTTT	CASSYSVARRRTEAFF
TRBV5-1	TRBD1	TRBJ1-4	NA	TGCGCCAGCAGTCGGGACAGGGGGACTAATGAAAAACTGTTTTTT	CASSRDRGTNEKLFF
TRBV19	NA	TRBJ1-4	NA	TGTGCCAGTACCCTAACCGGACACGCTACTAATGAAAAACTGTTTTTT	CASTLTGHATNEKLFF
TRBV27	NA	TRBJ1-6	once	TGTGCCAGCAGTCCCCGGACAGTTTTGAATTCACCCCTCCACTTT	CASSPRTVLNSPLHF
TRBV7-9	TRBD1	TRBJ1-2	NA	TGTGCCAGCAGCTTCAGTTCAGGACAGGGGGGTGGCTACACCTTC	CASSFSSGQGGGYTF
TRBV18	NA	TRBJ2-1	NA	TGTGCCAGCTCACCACAACTGAGCTCCTACAATGAGCAGTTCTTC	CASSPQLSSYNEQFF
TRBV11-2	TRBD1	TRBJ1-2	NA	TGTGCCAGCAGCGTGGACAGGGACCTTGGCTACACCTTC	CASSVDRDLGYTF
TRBV30	NA	TRBJ2-7	NA	TGTGCCTGGGGGAGGCCCTTATCGACAGGCCTGCGCTCCTACGAGCAGTACTTC	CAWGRPLSTGLRSYEQYF
TRBV5-8	TRBD2	TRBJ2-1	NA	TGTGCCAGCAGCTTGGGACTAGCGGACTACAATGAGCAGTTCTTC	CASSLGLADYNEQFF
TRBV5-4	NA	TRBJ1-1	NA	TGTGCCAGCAGCGGACAGTTCATGAACACTGAAGCTTTCTTT	CASSGQFMNTEAFF
TRBV20-1	NA	TRBJ1-5	NA	TGCAGTGCTAGAGATGGAGTGCTCCAGCATTTT	CSARDGVLQHF
TRBV7-8	TRBD2	TRBJ2-7	NA	TGTGCCAGCAGCTCGGGACTAGTCGTTGAGAACGAGCAGTACTTC	CASSSGLVVENEQYF
TRBV4-1	NA	TRBJ2-4	NA	TGCGCCAGCAGCCAAACAGCAGGGGCCAAAAACATTCAGTACTTC	CASSQTAGAKNIQYF
TRBV6-5	NA	TRBJ2-7	NA	TGTGCCAGCAGTACACCGGGACTCCTCTCTGAGCAGTACTTC	CASSTPGLLSEQYF
TRBV19	TRBD1	TRBJ2-3	once	TGTGCCAGTAGTCCCCCGGGACAGATCACAGATACGCAGTATTTT	CASSPPGQITDTQYF
TRBV30	NA	TRBJ2-5	NA	TGTGCCTGGAGTGTACGTAGGCAGCGGTTCGGAGGAAGGGAGACCCAGTACTTC	CAWSVRRQRFGGRETQYF
TRBV12-5	TRBD1	TRBJ1-5	NA	TGTGCTAGTGGCTGGGACAGTAGTAATCAGCCCCAGCATTTT	CASGWDSSNQPQHF
TRBV7-9	TRBD1	TRBJ1-2	NA	TGTGCCAGCAGCTCCAGGGGGAACTATGGCTACACCTTC	CASSSRGNYGYTF
TRBV6-5	NA	TRBJ2-7	NA	TGTGCCAGCAGTTACTCGTTTACAGGGCCGCGCGAGCAGTACTTC	CASSYSFTGPREQYF
TRBV6-5	NA	TRBJ1-4	NA	TGTGCCAGCAGTAGACAATGGTTTGCTAATGAAAAACTGTTTTTT	CASSRQWFANEKLFF
TRBV2	TRBD2	TRBJ2-1	NA	TGTGCCAGCCGATGGGGGGGAGGGGTTAATGAGCAGTTCTTC	CASRWGGGVNEQFF
TRBV27	NA	TRBJ2-7	NA	TGTGCCAGCAGTTCCGAACGGGGTGCCTACAAGCAGTACTTC	CASSSERGAYKQYF
TRBV29-1	TRBD2	TRBJ2-7	few	TGCAGCGTTAAGTCTAGCGGCTACGAGCAGTACTTC	CSVKSSGYEQYF
TRBV11-2	TRBD1	TRBJ1-2	NA	TGTGCCAGCAGCTTAGCCCGGACAGGGGGTGGCTACACCTTC	CASSLARTGGGYTF
TRBV7-6	TRBD2	TRBJ2-3	few	TGTGCCAGCAGCTTAGTCGGGAGGTTCACAGATACGCAGTATTTT	CASSLVGRFTDTQYF
TRBV11-1	NA	TRBJ2-7	NA	TGTGCCAGCAGCTTGGACAGAACTTACGAGCAGTACTTC	CASSLDRTYEQYF
TRBV28	NA	TRBJ1-4	NA	TGTGCCAGCAGTTTAACCGGGACTTGGGATGAAAAACTGTTTTTT	CASSLTGTWDEKLFF
TRBV27	TRBD2	TRBJ2-5	NA	TGTGCCAGCAGTACGTCTTATGTAGCGGGAGGTAGCAGGGAGACCCAGTACTTC	CASSTSYVAGGSRETQYF
TRBV11-2	TRBD1	TRBJ1-1	once	TGTGCCAGCAGTCTAGGGACAGCCCAAGGGGCTTTCTTT	CASSLGTAQGAFF
TRBV5-4	NA	TRBJ2-7	NA	TGTGCCAGCAGCCCGTCTTGGGGGAGGACCTCCTACGAGCAGTACTTC	CASSPSWGRTSYEQYF
TRBV7-9	TRBD1	TRBJ2-7	NA	TGTGCCAGCAGCGGACTCGGGACAGGATCGTTCTACGAGCAGTACTTC	CASSGLGTGSFYEQYF
TRBV7-9	NA	TRBJ1-4	NA	TGTGCCAGCAGCCTAGGGAGGACTAATGAAAAACTGTTTTTT	CASSLGRTNEKLFF
TRBV7-9	TRBD2	TRBJ2-1	NA	TGTGCCAGCAGCTCAAGGGGTCTAGCGGAGAACAATGAGCAGTTCTTC	CASSSRGLAENNEQFF
TRBV7-9	TRBD1	TRBJ2-7	NA	TGTGCCAGCAGCCTAGAAGGACAGGCGTTCTCCTACGAGCAGTACTTC	CASSLEGQAFSYEQYF
TRBV6-5	NA	TRBJ1-1	NA	TGTGCCAGCAGTTACTCACAGGGTCCTCTCCAAGCTTTCTTT	CASSYSQGPLQAFF
TRBV6-5	TRBD1	TRBJ1-5	NA	TGTGCCAGCAGTCCCCTTGGGACAGGCAATCAGCCCCAGCATTTT	CASSPLGTGNQPQHF
TRBV11-2	NA	TRBJ1-1	NA	TGTGCCAGCAGGGCGGCAGGGCCGGTCACTGAAGCTTTCTTT	CASRAAGPVTEAFF
TRBV9	NA	TRBJ1-3	NA	TGTGCCAGCAGCGTAGAAGGGGATCCCCACGGAAACACCATATATTTT	CASSVEGDPHGNTIYF
TRBV28	NA	TRBJ2-1	NA	TGTGCCAGCAGTTTTGTGGGACTTCTCAATGAGCAGTTCTTC	CASSFVGLLNEQFF
TRBV27	NA	TRBJ1-1	NA	TGTGCCAGCAGTTTATGGCAGAACACTGAAGCTTTCTTT	CASSLWQNTEAFF
TRBV19	NA	TRBJ1-3	NA	TGTGCCAGTACCGTAACCCGGCGCGGTGGAAACACCATATATTTT	CASTVTRRGGNTIYF
TRBV19	NA	TRBJ1-5	NA	TGTGCCAGTAGATTGGCTCCCTCGGCGGGGGGTCGGAATCAGCCCCAGCATTTT	CASRLAPSAGGRNQPQHF
TRBV3-1/TRBV3-2	TRBD1	TRBJ1-4	NA	TGTGCCAGCGGGGCGACAGGGGTTAGCGAAAAACTGTTTTTT	CASGATGVSEKLFF
TRBV6-5	NA	TRBJ2-1	NA	TGTGCCAGCAGTTACTCGGCGGGCAAGGGCAATGAGCAGTTCTTC	CASSYSAGKGNEQFF
TRBV7-6	NA	TRBJ2-1	NA	TGTGCCAGCAGCTTAGTGGACAGCGGACCCCAGGAGCAGTTCTTC	CASSLVDSGPQEQFF
TRBV5-1	TRBD2	TRBJ2-7	NA	TGCGCCAGCAGCTTGGTTACTAGCGGCCCCGGGGAGCAGTACTTC	CASSLVTSGPGEQYF